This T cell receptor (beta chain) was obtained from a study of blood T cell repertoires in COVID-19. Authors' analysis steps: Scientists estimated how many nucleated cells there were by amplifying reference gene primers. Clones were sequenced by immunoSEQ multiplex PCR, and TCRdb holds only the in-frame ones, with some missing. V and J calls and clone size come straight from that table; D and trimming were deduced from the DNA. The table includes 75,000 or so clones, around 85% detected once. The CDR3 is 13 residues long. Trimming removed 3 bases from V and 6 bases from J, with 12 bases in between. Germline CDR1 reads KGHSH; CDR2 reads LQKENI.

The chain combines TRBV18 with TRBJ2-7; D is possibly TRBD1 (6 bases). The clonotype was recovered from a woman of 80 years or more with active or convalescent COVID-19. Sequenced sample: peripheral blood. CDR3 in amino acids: CASSPTGTGEQYF. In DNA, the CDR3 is TGTGCCAGCTCACCCACAGGGACGGGCGAGCAGTACTTC.